This T cell receptor (beta chain) emerged from a study of cytomegalovirus exposure and HLA in healthy donors. Whole-study findings and limits: Reportedly, a later analysis found an Asian-associated ancestry cluster had fewer N-insertions than the approximately 700-donor mean. It was reported that TCR beta sequences correctly inferred the HLA-A and HLA-B alleles for most subjects.

The CDR3 loop spans 14 amino acids. CDR1 is ENHRY, CDR2 SYGVKD, per germline. J was trimmed by 4 bases and V by 3 bases; bases with no gene match: 0. Comments on this clone: As yet, its antigen is unknown.

Primers for the PCR totalled 60 Vbeta and 13 Jbeta. Profiling relied on immunoSEQ multiplex PCR, and the TCRdb table lists in-frame clones only, not all of them. The sample includes 240,000 or so clones, approximately 82% of them seen just once. The receptor was isolated from a woman in her sixties in good health and CMV-seropositive. Specimen: PBMCs. The J gene is TRBJ2-3, the V gene TRBV10-3, with 11 bases that match TRBD2. Here the CDR3 DNA reads TGTGCCATCAGTGAACTAGCGGGAGCAGATACGCAGTATTTT. Residues: CAISELAGADTQYF.